This T cell receptor (beta chain) was sequenced during a study of OX40 agonist ivuxolimab in advanced cancers. For the study at large: Administration of intravenous ivuxolimab to patients occurred every 2 weeks at 0.01 to 10 mg/kg. Anti-PD-1, anti-PD-L1 or anti-CTLA-4 therapy given earlier was allowed, and roughly 40% had some. People in dose escalation had one of these cancers: hepatocellular carcinoma, melanoma, renal cell or head and neck cancer.

On this clone itself: Its antigen remains unknown.

Study-wide points: On average, CD8+ T cells showed a greater number of expanded clones than CD4+.

Germline V CDR1 and CDR2: SNHLY, FYNNEI. The CDR3 length is 13 residues. Between the trimmed V and J ends, which lost 5 bases and 2 bases, there was a span of 9 bases. Here immunoSEQ multiplex PCR was the method, and the copy in TCRdb shows in-frame clones only, minus some. Among some 98,000 clones, around nine tenths were seen once, and the ten largest hold 0.3% to 0.4%. The rearrangement links TRBV2 to TRBJ2-5; D gene unclear. This specimen was CD4+ or CD8+ T cells sorted from blood, taken in a trial of the OX40 agonist ivuxolimab. The receptor's source is an adult with an advanced solid tumor such as melanoma, head and neck, liver or kidney cancer. The CDR3 is CASSSQAQETQYF. CDR3 nucleotides: TGTGCCAGCAGTTCCCAGGCTCAAGAGACCCAGTACTTC.